The subject of this entry is one T cell receptor (beta chain). No cognate antigen has been identified for it. The CDR3 end lies 3 residues beyond the end of the read and is filled in from the germline J gene. This sample stems from a study of T cells in women clearing cervical HPV infection (dated by TCRdb to 2016 to 2019). For the wider study: Cases were about 25 women with histologically confirmed HPV16-related CIN3 or worse, including a couple of invasive cancers. For cases, a median interval of approximately 150 days, with an interquartile range of roughly 85 to 220 days, was observed between lesion detection and blood sampling. Cases and controls were matched on year of sample collection and on age within five years. An exploratory proof-of-principle case-control study, nested within the Guanacaste HPV Natural History Study in Costa Rica, was conducted to compare TCR repertoires across cervical HPV16 outcomes. Because only a few women had HLA typing data, the possibility that HLA type acted as a confounder could not be ruled out. Five blinded duplicates per group were added as quality controls, giving roughly 60 samples: about 50 participants and approximately ten replicates. The controls were some 23 women whose single incident HPV16 infection cleared within 12 months with no development of precancer or cancer. Cases had a median age of about 34 years and controls had a median age of around 41, with no significant differences in baseline characteristics. Blood from cases was collected at the visit where the lesion was first found, while blood from controls was collected once the infection could no longer be detected. The parent cohort enrolled 8,500 to 11,000 women aged 18 or older in Guanacaste, Costa Rica, during about 1992 to 1995 and followed them for less than 9 years.

Every participant had a single incident cervical HPV16 infection, and prevalent HPV16 infections were excluded. Cervical HPV DNA was detected with MY09/MY11 PCR, and genotyping was done by dot-blot hybridization. Around 15 mL of heparinized blood was centrifuged, after which the buffy coat was aliquoted, frozen at -30 degrees C, and then stored at -80 degrees C. QIAGEN kits were used to extract genomic DNA from the buffy coat specimens. General study outcomes and caveats: Significantly higher TCR repertoire richness was observed in CIN3+ cases than in controls across sequencing depths, whereas no difference in evenness was found. Because of the cross-sectional design, the study could not determine whether the associations came before infection or resulted from infection, and neither effector/memory subsets nor HPV-specific T cells were isolated. Cases were distinguished from controls with an estimated AUC of 0.65 to 0.85 by random forest classifiers combining richness and V gene abundances. TRBV6-7 relative abundance was lower in cases than in controls (roughly 0.12% versus 0.15%; Bonferroni P = 0.0008). Because T-cell numbers per sample were unknown, differences in richness could reflect varying T-cell content rather than repertoire biology.

TCR beta CDR3 regions were amplified by multiplex PCR from an average of approximately 1,200 ng genomic DNA per sample using the immunoSEQ assay. The assay corrected primer bias using a complete synthetic TCR repertoire to establish an amplification baseline. The amplicons were sequenced using the Illumina platform. The original methods were these. Error correction of the sequences involved clustering with frequency ratios plus a modified nearest-neighbor algorithm, after which the sequences were analyzed in the immunoSEQ Analyzer using IMGT gene definitions. At each rarefaction depth, TCR richness and evenness were averaged across 20 rarefaction repeats, and samples with fewer sequences than that depth were excluded. Wilcoxon rank sum tests with FDR correction were used to compare relative abundances of V, D and J genes between the groups. Blinded duplicates gave an intraclass correlation of 95% to 97% for TCR richness and an average of about 74% across around 70 gene segments. The clones in this table, taken by TCRdb from immuneACCESS, are in-frame only. Not every clone is retained; where verified, under half of the shortfall comes from an unresolved V gene, and the cause of the rest is unknown. For V, J and clone size, that table is used; D and trimming come from the DNA. This sample's table lists some 26,000 clones. The top ten constitute around 4% of the sample.

The germline V and J ends show losses of 5 bases and 5 bases respectively, and no gene match explains 8 bases of the junction. There are 14 amino acids in the CDR3, from cysteine to phenylalanine inclusive. The DNA covers only part of the CDR3, 33 bases in frame from base 1. CDR1 and CDR2 are drawn from the germline V gene (reference sequence): DFQATT, SNEGSKA. The clonotype comes from a woman aged 18-69 years with a cervical HPV16 infection that either progressed to CIN3+ or cleared (not recorded which). Rearrangement joined TRBV20-1 to TRBJ2-5; 10 central bases correspond to TRBD1. The source material was blood buffy coat. CDR3 bases read: TGCAGTGCTCCCGACAGGGGGCAAGCGGAGACC. It translates as CSAPDRGQAET. The whole CDR3 sequence is CSAPDRGQAETQYF.